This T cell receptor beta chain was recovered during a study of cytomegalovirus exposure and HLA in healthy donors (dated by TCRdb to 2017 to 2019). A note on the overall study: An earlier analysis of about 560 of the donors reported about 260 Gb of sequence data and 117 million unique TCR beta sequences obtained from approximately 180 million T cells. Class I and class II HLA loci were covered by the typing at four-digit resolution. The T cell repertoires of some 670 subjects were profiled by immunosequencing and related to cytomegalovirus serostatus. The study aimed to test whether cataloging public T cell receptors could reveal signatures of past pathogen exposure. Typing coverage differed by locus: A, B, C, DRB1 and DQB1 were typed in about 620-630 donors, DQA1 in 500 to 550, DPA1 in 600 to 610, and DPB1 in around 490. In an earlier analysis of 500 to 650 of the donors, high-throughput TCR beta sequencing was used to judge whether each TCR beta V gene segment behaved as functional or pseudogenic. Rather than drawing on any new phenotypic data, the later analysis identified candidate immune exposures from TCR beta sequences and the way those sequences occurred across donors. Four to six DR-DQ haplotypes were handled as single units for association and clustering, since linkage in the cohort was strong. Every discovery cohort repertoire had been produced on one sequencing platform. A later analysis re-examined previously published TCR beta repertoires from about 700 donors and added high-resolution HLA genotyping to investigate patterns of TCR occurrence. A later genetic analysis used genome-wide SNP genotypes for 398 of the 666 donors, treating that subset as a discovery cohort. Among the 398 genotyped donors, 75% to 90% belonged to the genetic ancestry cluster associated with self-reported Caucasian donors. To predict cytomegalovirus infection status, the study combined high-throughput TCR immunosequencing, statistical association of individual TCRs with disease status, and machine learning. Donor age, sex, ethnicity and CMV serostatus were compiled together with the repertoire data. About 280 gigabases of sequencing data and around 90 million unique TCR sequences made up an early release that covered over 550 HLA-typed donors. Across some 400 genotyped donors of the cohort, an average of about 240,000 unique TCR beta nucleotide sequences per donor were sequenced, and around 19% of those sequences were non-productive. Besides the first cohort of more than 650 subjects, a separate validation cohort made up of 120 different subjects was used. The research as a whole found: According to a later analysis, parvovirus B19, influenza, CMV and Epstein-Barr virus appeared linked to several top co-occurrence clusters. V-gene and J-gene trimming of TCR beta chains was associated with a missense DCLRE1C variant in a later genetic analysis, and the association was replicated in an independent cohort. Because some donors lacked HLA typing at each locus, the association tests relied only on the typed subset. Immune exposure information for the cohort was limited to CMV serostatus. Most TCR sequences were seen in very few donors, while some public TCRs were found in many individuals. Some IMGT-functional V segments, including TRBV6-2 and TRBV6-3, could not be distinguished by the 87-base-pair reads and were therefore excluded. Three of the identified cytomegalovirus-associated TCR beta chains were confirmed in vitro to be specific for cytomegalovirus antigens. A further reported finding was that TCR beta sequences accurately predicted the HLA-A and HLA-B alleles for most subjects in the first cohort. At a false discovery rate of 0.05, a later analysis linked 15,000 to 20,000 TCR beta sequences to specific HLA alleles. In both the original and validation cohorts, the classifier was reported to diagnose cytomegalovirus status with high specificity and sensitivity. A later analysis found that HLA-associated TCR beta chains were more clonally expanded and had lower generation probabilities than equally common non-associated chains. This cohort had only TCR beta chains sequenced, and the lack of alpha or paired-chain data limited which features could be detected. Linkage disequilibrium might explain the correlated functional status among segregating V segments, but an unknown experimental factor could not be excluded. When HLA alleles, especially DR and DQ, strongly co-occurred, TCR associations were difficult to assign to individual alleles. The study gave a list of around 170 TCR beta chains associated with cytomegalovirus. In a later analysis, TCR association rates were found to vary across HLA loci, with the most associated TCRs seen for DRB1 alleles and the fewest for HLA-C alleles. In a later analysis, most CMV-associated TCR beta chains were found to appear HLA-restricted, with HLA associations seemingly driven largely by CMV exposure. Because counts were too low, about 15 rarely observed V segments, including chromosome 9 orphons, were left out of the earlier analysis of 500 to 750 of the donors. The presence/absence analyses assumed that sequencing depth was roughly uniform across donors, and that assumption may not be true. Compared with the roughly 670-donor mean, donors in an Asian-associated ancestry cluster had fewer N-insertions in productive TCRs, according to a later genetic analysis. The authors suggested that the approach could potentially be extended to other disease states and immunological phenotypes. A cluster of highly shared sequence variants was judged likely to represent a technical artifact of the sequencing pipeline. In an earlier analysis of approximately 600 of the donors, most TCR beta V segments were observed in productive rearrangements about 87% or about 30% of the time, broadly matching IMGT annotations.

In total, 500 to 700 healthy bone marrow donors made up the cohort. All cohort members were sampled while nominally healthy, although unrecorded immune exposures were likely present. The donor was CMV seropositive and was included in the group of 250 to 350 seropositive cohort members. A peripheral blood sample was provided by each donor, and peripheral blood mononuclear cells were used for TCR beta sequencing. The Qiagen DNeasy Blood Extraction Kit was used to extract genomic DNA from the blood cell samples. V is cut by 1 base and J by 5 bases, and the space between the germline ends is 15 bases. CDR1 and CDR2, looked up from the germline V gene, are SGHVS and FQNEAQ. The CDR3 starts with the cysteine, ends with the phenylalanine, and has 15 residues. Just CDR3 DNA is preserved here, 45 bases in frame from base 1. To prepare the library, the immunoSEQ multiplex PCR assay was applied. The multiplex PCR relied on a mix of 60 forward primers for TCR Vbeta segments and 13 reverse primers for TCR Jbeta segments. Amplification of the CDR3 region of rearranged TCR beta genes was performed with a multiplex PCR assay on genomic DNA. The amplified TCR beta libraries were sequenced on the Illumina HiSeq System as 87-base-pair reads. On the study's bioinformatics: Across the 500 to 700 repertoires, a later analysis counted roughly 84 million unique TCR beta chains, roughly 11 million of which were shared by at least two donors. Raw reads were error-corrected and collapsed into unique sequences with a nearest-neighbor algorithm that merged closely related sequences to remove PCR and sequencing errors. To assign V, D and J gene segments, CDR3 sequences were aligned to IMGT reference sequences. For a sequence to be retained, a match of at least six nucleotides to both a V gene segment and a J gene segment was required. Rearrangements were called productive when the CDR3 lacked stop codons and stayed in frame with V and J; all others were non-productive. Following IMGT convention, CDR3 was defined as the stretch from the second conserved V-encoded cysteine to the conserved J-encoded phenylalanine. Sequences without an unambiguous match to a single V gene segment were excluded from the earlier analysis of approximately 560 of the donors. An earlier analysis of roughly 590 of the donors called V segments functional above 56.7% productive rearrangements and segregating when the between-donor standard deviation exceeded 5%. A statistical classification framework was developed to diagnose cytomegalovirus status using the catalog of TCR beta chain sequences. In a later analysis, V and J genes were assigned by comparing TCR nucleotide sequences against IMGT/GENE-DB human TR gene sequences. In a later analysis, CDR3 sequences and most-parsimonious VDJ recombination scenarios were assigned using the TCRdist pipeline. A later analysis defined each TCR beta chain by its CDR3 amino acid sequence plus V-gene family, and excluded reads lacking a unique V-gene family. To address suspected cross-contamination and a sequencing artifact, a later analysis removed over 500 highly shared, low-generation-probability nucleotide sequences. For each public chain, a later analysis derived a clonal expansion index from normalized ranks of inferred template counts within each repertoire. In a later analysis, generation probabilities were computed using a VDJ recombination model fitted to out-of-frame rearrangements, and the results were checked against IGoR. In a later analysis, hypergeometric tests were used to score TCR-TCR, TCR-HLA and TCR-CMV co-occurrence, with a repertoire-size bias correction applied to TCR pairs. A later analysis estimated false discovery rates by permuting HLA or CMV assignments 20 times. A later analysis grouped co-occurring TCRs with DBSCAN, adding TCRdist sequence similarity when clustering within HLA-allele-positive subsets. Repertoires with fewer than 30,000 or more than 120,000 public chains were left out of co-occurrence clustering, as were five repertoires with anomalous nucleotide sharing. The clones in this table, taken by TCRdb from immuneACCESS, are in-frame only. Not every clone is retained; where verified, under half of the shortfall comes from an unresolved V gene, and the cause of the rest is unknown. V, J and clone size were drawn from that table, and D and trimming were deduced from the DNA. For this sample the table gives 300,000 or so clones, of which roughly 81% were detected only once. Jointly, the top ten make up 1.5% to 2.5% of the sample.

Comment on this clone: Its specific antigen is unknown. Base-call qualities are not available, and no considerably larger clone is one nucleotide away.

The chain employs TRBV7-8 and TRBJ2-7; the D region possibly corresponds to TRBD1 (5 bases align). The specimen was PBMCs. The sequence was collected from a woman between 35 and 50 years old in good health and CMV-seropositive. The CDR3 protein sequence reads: CASSLGYLGVHEQYF. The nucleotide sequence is TGTGCCAGCAGCTTAGGCTACCTAGGGGTCCACGAGCAGTACTTC. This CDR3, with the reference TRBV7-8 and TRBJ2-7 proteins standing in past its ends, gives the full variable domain GAGVSQSPRYKVAKRGQDVALRCDPISGHVSLFWYQQALGQGPEFLTYFQNEAQLDKSGLPSDRFFAERPEGSVSTLKIQRTQQEDSAVYLCASSLGYLGVHEQYFGPGTRLTVT.